A single sample gave rise to the 12 T cell receptor beta chains below, sequenced in a study of identical twins. TCRdb independently ran MiXCR on the 5' RACE reads; one entry per CDR3 protein. The sample yields under 400,000 distinct CDR3 sequences, approximately 10% seen once. Sample: naive T cells sorted from blood. The receptors come from a woman aged 45-60 years in good health.

The chain has TRBV6-5 and TRBJ2-5, with 9 bases matching TRBD2. The J segment lost 5 bases and the V segment lost 2 bases, leaving 3 bases of the junction unmatched. Germline CDR1 and CDR2: MNHEY and SVGAGI. This CDR3 contains 14 residues. CDR3 amino acids: CASSYATSGETQYF. The CDR3 coding sequence is TGTGCCAGCAGTTACGCGACTAGCGGTGAGACCCAGTACTTC.

The sample holds a few counts of this clonotype. This rearrangement joins TRBV14 to TRBJ2-3; no definite D call. The CDR3 loop spans 15 amino acids. CDR1 and CDR2 from the germline V gene are SGHDN and FVKESK. V was cut by 0 bases and J by 1 base, with 8 bases left in between. Here the CDR3 DNA reads TGTGCCAGCAGCCAAGACCGGAGACGCACAGATACGCAGTATTTT. It translates to CASSQDRRRTDTQYF.

In this sample, this clonotype turned up a few times. The rearrangement links TRBV5-1 to TRBJ1-1, with no clear D. From germline, CDR1 is SGHRS and CDR2 YFSETQ. This CDR3 contains 13 residues. V was shortened by 5 bases and J by 0 bases, with 8 bases between the two germline ends. CDR3 DNA sequence: TGCGCCAGCAGGGCCCCAGTGAACACTGAAGCTTTCTTT. It encodes CASRAPVNTEAFF.

This clonotype was detected only a few times. The chain is built from TRBV19 and TRBJ1-1; D remains unclear. Germline lookup yields CDR1 LNHDA and CDR2 SQIVND (reference sequence). CDR3 length equals 13 residues. Trimming shortened V by 6 bases and J by 4 bases, and 12 bases separated the two germline ends. The CDR3 loop reads CASRSVQVTEAFF. The CDR3 bases are TGTGCCAGTAGATCGGTTCAGGTCACTGAAGCTTTCTTT.

The rearrangement uses TRBV3-1 and TRBJ2-1, with 8 bases matching TRBD2. Germline V gene lookup returns CDR1 LGHDT and CDR2 YNNKEL (reference sequence). V trimming: 0 bases; J trimming: 6 bases; junction bases outside the gene matches: 7. The CDR3 has 16 amino acids. As DNA, the CDR3 is TGTGCCAGCAGCCAAGAGGGACTAGGGTCAATCAATGAGCAGTTCTTC. Translated: CASSQEGLGSINEQFF.

The CDR3 nucleotides are TGTGCCAGCAGTTTACCCGGGACCGTGAGAGAGACCCAGTACTTC. Translation gives CASSLPGTVRETQYF. The genes are TRBV12-3 or TRBV12-4 and TRBJ2-5; D assignment may be TRBD1 or TRBD2 (5 bases each). The CDR3 contains 15 residues. Trimming removed 2 bases at V and 4 bases at J, with 14 bases between.

In its sample, this clonotype was seen a few times. The V and J genes are TRBV10-3 and TRBJ2-2, with 14 bases lining up with TRBD2. V lost 2 bases to trimming and J lost 7 bases; unmatched junction nucleotides: 0. Germline V gene data show CDR1 as ENHRY and CDR2 as SYGVKD. This CDR3 region has 15 residues. CDR3 sequence: CAISEGLAGGGELFF. The CDR3 nucleotides read TGTGCCATCAGTGAGGGACTAGCGGGAGGCGGGGAGCTGTTTTTT.

The table lists this clonotype with a few counts. The chain has TRBV7-9 and TRBJ2-5; 7 bases agree with TRBD2. The V gene end was trimmed by 5 bases and the J gene end by 2 bases; junction bases not matched to a gene: 8. There are 15 residues in the CDR3. Germline loops: CDR1 SEHNR, CDR2 FQNEAQ (reference sequence). The CDR3 region has the DNA TGTGCCAGCAGCAAAATAGCGGGCACGCAAGAGACCCAGTACTTC. This encodes CASSKIAGTQETQYF.

Only a few counts were recorded for this clonotype. This chain uses TRBV12-3 or TRBV12-4 with TRBJ2-5; D is uncertain. This CDR3 contains 14 residues. The V and J ends lost 3 bases and 5 bases respectively, with 13 bases between them. CDR3 sequence reads: CASSFPDASETQYF. The DNA for the CDR3 is TGTGCCAGCAGTTTTCCCGACGCAAGTGAGACCCAGTACTTC.

J is TRBJ2-2 and V is TRBV11-2; 9 bases line up with TRBD1. Germline V CDR1 and CDR2: SGHAT, FQNNGV. Trimming at V came to 3 bases and at J to 4 bases, leaving 6 bases not matched to a gene. The CDR3 contains 16 residues. The CDR3 loop reads CASSFPGQGITGELFF. DNA for the CDR3: TGTGCCAGCAGCTTTCCGGGACAGGGTATCACCGGGGAGCTGTTTTTT.

There are a few counts of this clonotype. The chain couples TRBV21-1 to TRBJ2-7; TRBD2, the D gene given by the table, was not confirmed from the DNA. TRBV21-1 is termed a pseudogene. The length of the CDR3 is 13 residues. The CDR3 loop is CASTGDPGVEQYF. The CDR3 bases are TGTGCCAGCACGGGAGACCCGGGCGTCGAGCAGTACTTC.

In its sample, this clonotype was seen once. CDR3 region: CASSAPTSLRTDTQYF. CDR3 in DNA: TGTGCCAGCAGTGCACCTACTAGTTTGCGCACAGATACGCAGTATTTT. This sequence joins TRBV25-1 and TRBJ2-3; TRBD2 might be the D (5 bases). Germline CDR1 reads MGHDK; CDR2 reads SYGVNS. The CDR3 extends over 16 amino acids. Trimming left V 4 bases short and J 1 base short, with 15 bases between.